This T cell receptor (beta chain) was sequenced during a study of T cells in Graves' hyperthyroidism and ophthalmopathy. Findings and limits, study-wide: Stable hyperthyroidism was separated from ophthalmopathy by a model based on 13 V-J features.

This clonotype appeared many times. The antigen is not known. With duration under 3 months, ophthalmopathy was active: Clinical Activity Score at least 3, NOSPECS at least 4. Investigators excluded patients with uncontrolled infection, other autoimmune disease, pregnancy or lactation. The CDR3 is 15 amino acids. V was clipped by 2 bases and J by 0 bases, with 8 bases between them. Amplification of TCR beta CDR3 regions used RNA as the template. The HTBI primer set was used in a first-round RT-PCR of the TCR CDR3. TCRdb passed the multiplex PCR reads through MiXCR, listing each CDR3 protein once. The sample yields about 600,000 distinct CDR3 sequences, 12% to 15% seen once.

Material: blood. This sequence joins TRBV12-3 or TRBV12-4 and TRBJ2-1; D not certain. The sequence was collected from a woman between 18 and 29 years old with Graves' ophthalmopathy. CDR3 sequence reads: CASSLLPSSYNEQFF. The CDR3 DNA is TGTGCCAGCAGTTTATTACCTAGCTCCTACAATGAGCAGTTCTTC.